This TCR beta chain stems from a study of T cells in Graves' hyperthyroidism and ophthalmopathy (dated by TCRdb to about 2019). About the investigation overall: Peripheral blood was collected at initial diagnosis, before any treatment. A discovery cohort of about a hundred patients, approximately 44 with Graves' ophthalmopathy and more than 55 with stable Graves' hyperthyroidism, was used to find distinguishing TCR V-J signatures. Whether ophthalmopathy could be predicted prospectively was tested in an independent validation cohort made up of 18 hyperthyroidism patients plus 17 patients who later progressed to ophthalmopathy. For training and testing, the 80 to 100 patients in the discovery cohort were randomly divided in a 7:3 ratio. Thyroid tissue and blood T-cell repertoires from about 6 Graves' hyperthyroidism patients were also compared in the study. Following sampling, methimazole starting at 30 mg daily was given to hyperthyroidism patients, and high-dose intravenous methylprednisolone was given to ophthalmopathy patients. The paper describes TCR Vbeta CDR3 sequencing of 135 peripheral blood samples, made up of roughly 45 ophthalmopathy patients, around 73 hyperthyroidism patients and around 17 progressor patients.

The study at large found these results: No statistical method was used to set the sample size in advance, and investigators knew the group allocation. Most expanded thyroid clonotypes (frequency above 0.001) were also found in blood, which suggests that blood repertoires may mirror thyroid immune responses. During validation, the model predicted progression to ophthalmopathy a median of about 5.9 months ahead of onset, with just under 71% sensitivity and 72% to 85% specificity. In cross-validation, a model built on a 13 V-J signature told ophthalmopathy apart from stable hyperthyroidism with approximately 90% sensitivity and roughly 81% specificity, and in testing the same model reached 80%/75%.

According to the germline V gene, CDR1 reads ENHRY and CDR2 reads SYGVKD. The CDR3 has 12 amino acids, counting the end cysteine and phenylalanine. CDR3 DNA only is kept here, 36 bases in frame from base 1. V was cut back by 5 bases and J by 5 bases, leaving a gap of 9 bases between them. In the ophthalmopathy patients, disease was moderately to severely active, with a Clinical Activity Score of 3 or more, a NOSPECS grade of 4 or more, and a duration of less than 3 months. Patients with uncontrolled infections, other autoimmune diseases, pregnancy or lactation were excluded. Diagnoses were based on clinical symptoms, serum thyroxine and TRAb, thyroid ultrasound and orbital computed tomography. PBMCs were isolated from roughly 10 ml of fresh peripheral blood by Ficoll-Paque density gradient centrifugation. Total RNA was extracted with Trizol reagent, and quality was checked on an Agilent 2100 Bioanalyzer.

This clonotype showed up many times. Its specific antigen is unknown. No per-base quality is available; no much larger clone lies one base away. TCR beta CDR3 regions were amplified from RNA transcripts. For the first round of RT-PCR on the TCR CDR3, the HTBI primer set was used together with the Qiagen OneStep RT-PCR kit. The libraries were constructed in a second round of multiplex PCR and then size-selected and purified. Paired-end sequencing of the libraries was performed with 100 bp reads on an Illumina HiSeq2000. From the authors' description of their analysis: SOAPnuke was used to process the raw data, throwing out any read that contained adapters or uncalled bases, had a mean Phred below 15, or lacked an exact constant-primer or identifier match. COPE v1.2.5 was used to merge high-quality paired reads, and clonotypes were defined as unique nucleotide sequences. Clonotypes were aligned to IMGT TRBV, TRBD and TRBJ reference segments using MiTCR v1.1. The analysis included only V-J combinations with a frequency above 0.0001, which together covered around 99% of the repertoires. The TCS score was defined as the ratio of F50 (clonal expansion) to E x V (chaos), calculated using BLOSUM62-based TCRdist between CDR3 peptides within each V-J. Welch's t-statistics and random forest reduced 514 V-J features to around 14, which were used in a naive Bayes classifier (R e1071). In-frame beta chains were kept once TCRdb had trimmed the public reads at Q25 with fastp and called clones with MiXCR. Each entry is one CDR3 protein sequence, shown with its most common DNA and genes. It is TCRdb's table, rather than the study itself, that gives the V and J calls and clone size. Present in this sample are about 350,000 distinct CDR3 sequences, nearly 15% of which were seen just once. Roughly 20% of the sample is taken by the ten largest.

The chain is made from TRBV10-3 and TRBJ2-5, and the D gene may be TRBD2, 5 bases matching. This clonotype was sampled from an older woman with Graves' ophthalmopathy. Sequencing input: blood. This receptor has the CDR3 CAISRGEETQYF. The DNA sequence is given as TGTGCCATCAGTCGTGGGGAGGAGACCCAGTACTTC.